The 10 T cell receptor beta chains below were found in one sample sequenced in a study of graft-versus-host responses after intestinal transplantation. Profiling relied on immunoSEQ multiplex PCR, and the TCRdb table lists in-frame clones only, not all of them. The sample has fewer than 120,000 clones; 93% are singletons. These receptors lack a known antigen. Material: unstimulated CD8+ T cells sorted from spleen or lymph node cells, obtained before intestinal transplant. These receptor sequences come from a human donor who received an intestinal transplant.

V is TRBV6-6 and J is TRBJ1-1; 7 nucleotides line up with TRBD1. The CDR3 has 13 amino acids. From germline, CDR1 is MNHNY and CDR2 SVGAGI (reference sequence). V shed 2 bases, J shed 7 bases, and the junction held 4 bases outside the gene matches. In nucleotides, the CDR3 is TGTGCCAGCAGTTACCCGAGACAGGGTGAAGCTTTCTTT. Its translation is CASSYPRQGEAFF.

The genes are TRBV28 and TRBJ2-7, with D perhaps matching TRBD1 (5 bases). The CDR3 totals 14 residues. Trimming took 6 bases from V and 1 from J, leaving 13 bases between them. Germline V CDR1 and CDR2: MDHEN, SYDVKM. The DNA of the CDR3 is TGTGCCAGCAGCCCCAGGGTAGCATCCTACGAGCAGTACTTC. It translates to CASSPRVASYEQYF.

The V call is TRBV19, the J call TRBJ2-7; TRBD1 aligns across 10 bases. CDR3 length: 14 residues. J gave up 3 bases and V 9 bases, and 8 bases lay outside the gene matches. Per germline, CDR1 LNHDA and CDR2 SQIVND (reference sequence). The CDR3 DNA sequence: TGTGCCAGCTCTTTCGGGACAGGGGACTACGAGCAGTACTTC. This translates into CASSFGTGDYEQYF.

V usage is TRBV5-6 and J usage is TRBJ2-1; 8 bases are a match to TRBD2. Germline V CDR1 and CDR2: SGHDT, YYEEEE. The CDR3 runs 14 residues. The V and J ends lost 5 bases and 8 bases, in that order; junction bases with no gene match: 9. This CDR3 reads CASRAGTSRDEQFF. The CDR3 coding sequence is TGTGCCAGCAGGGCCGGGACTAGTCGAGATGAGCAGTTCTTC.

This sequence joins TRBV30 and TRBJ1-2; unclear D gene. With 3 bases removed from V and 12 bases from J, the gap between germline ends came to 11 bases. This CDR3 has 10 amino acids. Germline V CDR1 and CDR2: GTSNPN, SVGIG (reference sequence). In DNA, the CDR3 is TGTGCCTGGAGGGGATCCGGGAACACCTTC. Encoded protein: CAWRGSGNTF.

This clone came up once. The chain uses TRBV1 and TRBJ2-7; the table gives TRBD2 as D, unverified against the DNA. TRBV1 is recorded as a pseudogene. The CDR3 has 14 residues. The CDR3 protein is CTSSRLAEAYEQYF. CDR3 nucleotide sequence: TGCACCAGCAGCCGACTAGCGGAAGCCTACGAGCAGTACTTC.

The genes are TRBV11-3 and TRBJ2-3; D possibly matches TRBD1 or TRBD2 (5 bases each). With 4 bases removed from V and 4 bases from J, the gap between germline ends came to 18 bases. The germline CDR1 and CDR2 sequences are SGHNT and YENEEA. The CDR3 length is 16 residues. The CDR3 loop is CASSSGVGALPDTQYF. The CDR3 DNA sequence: TGTGCCAGCAGCTCCGGGGTCGGGGCGCTCCCAGATACGCAGTATTTT.

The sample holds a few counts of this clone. The CDR3 DNA reads as TGTGCCAGCAGCTTATCTGGACAGGCCTACGAGCAGTACTTC. Translation gives CASSLSGQAYEQYF. This chain uses TRBV13 with TRBJ2-7; TRBD1 matches 7 bases. The CDR3 is 14 residues long. V shed 2 bases and J 2 bases; nucleotides not matched to a gene: 3. CDR1 PRHDT and CDR2 FYEKMQ come from the germline V gene (reference sequence).

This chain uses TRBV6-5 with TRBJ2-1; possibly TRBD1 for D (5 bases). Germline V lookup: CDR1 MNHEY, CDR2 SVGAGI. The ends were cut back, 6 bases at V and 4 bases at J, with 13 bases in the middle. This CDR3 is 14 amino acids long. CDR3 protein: CASRGAGYYNEQFF. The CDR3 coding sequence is TGTGCCAGCAGGGGCGCAGGGTATTACAATGAGCAGTTCTTC.

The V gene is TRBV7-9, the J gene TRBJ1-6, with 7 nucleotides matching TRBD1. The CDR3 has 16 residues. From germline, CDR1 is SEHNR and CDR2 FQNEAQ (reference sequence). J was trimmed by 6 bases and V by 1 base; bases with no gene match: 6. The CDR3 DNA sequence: TGTGCCAGCAGCTTAGAGCGACAGGGATCTAATTCACCCCTCCACTTT. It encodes CASSLERQGSNSPLHF.